This T cell receptor beta chain stems from a study of T-cell reconstitution after alpha-beta-depleted transplantation in children. For this clonotype: Its matching antigen is unknown.

Unique molecular identifiers featured in how the TCRbeta library was prepared. TCRdb re-called the PCR reads with MiXCR, one entry per CDR3 protein. The sample includes around 960,000 distinct CDR3 sequences, about 30% of them seen just once. V was clipped by 2 bases and J by 9 bases, with 16 bases between them. Germline V CDR1 and CDR2: DFQATT, SNEGSKA (reference sequence). The length of the CDR3 is 13 residues. Overall study results and limits: Newly produced T cells mostly provided counts and TCRbeta diversity after one year, as hyperexpanded clones declined. As was reported, about two months after transplant, alpha-beta T cells came from several hundred expanded graft clones. TCRbeta diversity was high at day 60 in some patients (a result of surviving recipient T cells and thymic progenitors).

The gene calls are TRBV20-1 and TRBJ1-2; D uncertain. This specimen was PBMCs, mostly from graft donor cells, taken 360 days after TCRalphabeta/CD19-depleted stem cell transplant. The source of this sequence is a boy younger than two who had a stem cell transplant for SCID, so the T cells may come from the graft donor. CDR3 sequence (DNA): TGCAGTGCTAGACAGCCCCGGACCCCCCGCTACACCTTC. Its protein is CSARQPRTPRYTF.